These 9 T cell receptor beta chains were all obtained from the same sample, sequenced in a study of T cells in Graves' hyperthyroidism and ophthalmopathy. Amplification yielded TCR beta CDR3 regions, with RNA transcripts as the source. First-round RT-PCR with HTBI primers amplified the TCR CDR3 region. TCRdb re-derived calls from the multiplex PCR reads in MiXCR, one entry per CDR3 protein. The data contain hundreds of thousands of distinct CDR3 sequences, 15% to 20% of them singletons. Sequencing used blood. These receptor sequences come from a woman between 45 and 60 years old with Graves' hyperthyroidism that later progressed to Graves' ophthalmopathy.

In this sample, this clonotype turned up many times. The chain is built from TRBV7-8 and TRBJ2-5; 13 bases are a match to TRBD2. The CDR3 totals 15 residues. Germline loops: CDR1 SGHVS, CDR2 FQNEAQ. V lost 5 bases, J lost 5 bases, and 5 bases stayed unmatched. CDR3 sequence reads: CASSHGLAGEETQYF. CDR3 bases: TGTGCCAGCAGCCATGGACTAGCGGGAGAGGAGACCCAGTACTTC.

This clonotype has ten or more counts. The genes are TRBV6-1 and TRBJ2-1, with D unclear. This CDR3 has 15 residues. V lost 5 bases to trimming and J lost 1 base, with 12 bases between them. The V gene's germline CDR1 is MNHNS and CDR2 SASEGT. The DNA for the CDR3 is TGTGCCAGCAGTCCAATCAGGTCGTCCTACAATGAGCAGTTCTTC. Protein sequence: CASSPIRSSYNEQFF.

This chain uses TRBV7-3 with TRBJ2-1; 12 bases match TRBD2. The CDR3 totals 18 residues. J was trimmed by 0 bases and V by 5 bases; bases with no gene match: 8. Germline loops: CDR1 SGHTA, CDR2 FQGTGA. CDR3 protein: CASSLSGLAGSSYNEQFF. The CDR3 DNA reads as TGTGCCAGCAGCCTCTCCGGACTAGCGGGGAGCTCCTACAATGAGCAGTTCTTC.

This clonotype was observed a handful of times. Given a much more abundant clone one base away, this may be a read error. This sequence joins TRBV30 and TRBJ2-2, with TRBD1 matching 7 bases. V lost 3 bases to trimming and J lost 6 bases; unmatched junction nucleotides: 7. The CDR3 totals 14 residues. Germline V lookup: CDR1 GTSNPN, CDR2 SVGIG (reference sequence). CDR3 sequence: CAWRVTGWPGELFF. The CDR3, as DNA: TGTGCCTGGAGGGTGACAGGGTGGCCCGGGGAGCTGTTTTTT.

The sample holds a few counts of this clonotype. The rearrangement joins TRBV13 to TRBJ2-1; 10 nucleotides match TRBD1. The CDR3 sequence is 15 residues long. Germline CDR1 is PRHDT and CDR2 is FYEKMQ (reference sequence). V dropped 6 bases and J dropped 6; count of bases not matched to a gene: 8. For the CDR3, the DNA is TGTGCCAGCAGACGCGGACAGGGGGGGATCAATGAGCAGTTCTTC. Its protein is CASRRGQGGINEQFF.

This clonotype was seen a handful of times. V usage is TRBV7-9 and J usage is TRBJ1-1, with a tentative D call TRBD1 (6 bases). The CDR3 length is 12 residues. Per germline, CDR1 SEHNR and CDR2 FQNEAQ (reference sequence). V shed 1 base and J shed 14 bases, with 14 bases lying between them. CDR3 DNA sequence: TGTGCCAGCAGCTTAGGGGACATCCCTAAATTCTTT. Translation: CASSLGDIPKFF.

This clonotype showed up just a few times. V is TRBV29-1 and J is TRBJ1-1, with a tentative D call TRBD1 (5 bases). The CDR3 covers 14 residues. Deletions cut 4 bases from V and 7 bases from J, with 19 bases between. Per germline, CDR1 SQVTM and CDR2 ANQGSEA. The CDR3 loop reads CSVALIPGTHEAFF. Written as DNA, the CDR3 is TGCAGCGTTGCCCTTATCCCGGGGACCCATGAAGCTTTCTTT.

This clonotype was detected only a few times. CDR3 amino acids: CASGPDGTYEQYF. The CDR3 DNA reads as TGTGCTAGTGGCCCTGACGGGACCTACGAGCAGTACTTC. This rearrangement joins TRBV12-5 to TRBJ2-7; D is possibly TRBD2 (5 bases). The length of the CDR3 is 13 residues. Germline lookup yields CDR1 LGHNT and CDR2 FRNRAP. The ends were cut back, 6 bases at V and 2 bases at J, with 11 bases in the middle.

The chain carries TRBV6-2 or TRBV6-3 and TRBJ1-1, with TRBD1 identical over 7 bases. Germline lookup yields CDR1 MNHEY and CDR2 SVGEGT. V was clipped by 8 bases and J by 4 bases; unmatched bases: 7. CDR3 length: 13 residues. The CDR3 bases are TGTGCCAGCCTTGACAGGGCCAGCACTGAAGCTTTCTTT. This encodes CASLDRASTEAFF.